This T cell receptor beta chain was obtained from a study of CD4 and CD8 cells across lung adenocarcinoma regions (dated by TCRdb to the late 2010s). Background for the entire study: The study examined intratumor heterogeneity of the T cell receptor repertoire by comparing tumor centers with tumor margins.

From a lookup of the germline V gene, CDR1 and CDR2 are MNHEY and SVGAGI. V was cut back by 6 bases and J by 14 bases, leaving a gap of 27 bases between them. The CDR3 runs 15 amino acids, cysteine and phenylalanine included. The sequence is cut down to CDR3 DNA, 45 bases in frame from base 1. The protocol used for the library was PCR. The data were produced on a HiSeq X Ten. TCRdb reanalyzed the raw reads on its own, using fastp at Q25 for trimming and MiXCR for clone calling, and kept in-frame beta chains. Each CDR3 protein appears once, grouped with its most common genes and DNA. Present in this sample are approximately 13,000 distinct CDR3 sequences, 35% to 55% of which were seen just once. Jointly, the top ten make up 17% of the sample. Patients with localized lung adenocarcinoma, a subtype of non-small cell lung cancer, were used as donors. These samples came from the centers of localized lung adenocarcinomas. For TCR repertoire analysis, CD4+ T cells taken from tumor tissue were profiled apart from CD8+ T cells.

As concerns this clonotype: Its antigen specificity is not known. No much larger clone exists at a distance of one base, and base qualities are not known.

The specimen sequenced was CD4+ T cells from the center of a lung tumor. The sample's cell subset or site label, decoded: tumor center region. The chain uses TRBV6-5 and TRBJ2-3, with no reliable assignment of the D segment. The sequence derives from a male donor with lung adenocarcinoma. The CD4 and CD8 labels of this study may be unreliable. The CDR3: CASRLQSVITDKLYF. The nucleotides read TGTGCCAGCAGACTCCAGTCTGTGATTACCGATAAGCTGTATTTT.